This T cell receptor (beta chain) derives from a study of T cell responses to AZD1222 COVID-19 vaccine. Study outcomes and limitations: Dominant CD4 TCR responses targeted spike regions 160-218 and 743-854.

Method: immunoSEQ multiplex PCR; TCRdb's copy keeps in-frame clones and lacks some. The repertoire includes about 170,000 clones, roughly 85% of them detected once, and less than 1.3% sits in the top ten. With respect to this clone: Its antigen is not known.

It was second doses at about 4 or about 12 weeks that were pooled. This TCR was recovered from an adult who received the AZD1222 COVID-19 vaccine. This sample comprised peripheral blood, obtained 28 days after the second AZD1222 dose.

The CDR3 spells CASSLGGGTHGTDTQYF. CDR3 bases: TGTGCCAGCAGCTTGGGTGGCGGCACCCATGGCACAGATACGCAGTATTTT. The chain employs TRBV5-6 and TRBJ2-3; D call uncertain. Germline assignment: CDR1 SGHDT and CDR2 YYEEEE. The V end was cut by 0 bases, the J end by 1 base, with 15 bases between. The CDR3 is 17 amino acids.